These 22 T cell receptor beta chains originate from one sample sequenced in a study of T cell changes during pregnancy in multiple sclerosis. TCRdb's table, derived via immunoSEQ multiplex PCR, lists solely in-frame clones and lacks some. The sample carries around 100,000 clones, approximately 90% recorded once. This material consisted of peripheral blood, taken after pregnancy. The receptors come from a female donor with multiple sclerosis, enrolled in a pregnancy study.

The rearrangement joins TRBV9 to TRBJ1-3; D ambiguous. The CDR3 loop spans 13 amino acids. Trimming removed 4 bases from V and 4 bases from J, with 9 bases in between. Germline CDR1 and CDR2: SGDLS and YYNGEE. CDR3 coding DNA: TGTGCCAGCAGCACCTCGGGGGGAAACACCATATATTTT. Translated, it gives CASSTSGGNTIYF.

The chain's CDR3 is CSVTGTSGLYF. The CDR3 DNA sequence: TGCAGTGTCACCGGGACTAGCGGCTTGTACTTC. The rearrangement uses TRBV20-1 and TRBJ2-7, with 11 nucleotides matching TRBD2. CDR3 length: 11 amino acids. Germline loops: CDR1 DFQATT, CDR2 SNEGSKA (reference sequence). V gave up 7 bases and J gave up 12 bases; unmatched junction bases: 8.

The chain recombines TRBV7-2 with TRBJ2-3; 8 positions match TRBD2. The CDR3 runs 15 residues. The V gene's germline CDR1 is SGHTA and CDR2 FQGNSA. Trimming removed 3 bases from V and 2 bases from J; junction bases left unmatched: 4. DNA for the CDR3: TGTGCCAGCAGCTTCGGCGGGGGGTTCACAGATACGCAGTATTTT. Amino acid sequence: CASSFGGGFTDTQYF.

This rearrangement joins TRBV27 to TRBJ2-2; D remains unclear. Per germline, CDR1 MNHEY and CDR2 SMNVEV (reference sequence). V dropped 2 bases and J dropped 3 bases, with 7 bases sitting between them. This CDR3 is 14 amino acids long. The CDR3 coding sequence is TGTGCCAGCAGTTTAATACAGTACACCGGGGAGCTGTTTTTT. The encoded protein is CASSLIQYTGELFF.

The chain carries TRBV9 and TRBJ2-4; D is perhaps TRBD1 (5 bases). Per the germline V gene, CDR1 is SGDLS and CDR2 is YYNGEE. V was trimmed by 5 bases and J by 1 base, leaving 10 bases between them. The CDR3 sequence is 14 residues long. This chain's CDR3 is CASRGDSAKNIQYF. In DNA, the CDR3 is TGTGCCAGCAGAGGGGATTCGGCCAAAAACATTCAGTACTTC.

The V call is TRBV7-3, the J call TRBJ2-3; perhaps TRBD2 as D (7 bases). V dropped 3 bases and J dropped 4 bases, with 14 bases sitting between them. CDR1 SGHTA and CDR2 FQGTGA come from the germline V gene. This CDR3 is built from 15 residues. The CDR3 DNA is TGTGCCAGCAGCTTCCGGGCGGGGGCCGCAGATACGCAGTATTTT. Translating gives CASSFRAGAADTQYF.

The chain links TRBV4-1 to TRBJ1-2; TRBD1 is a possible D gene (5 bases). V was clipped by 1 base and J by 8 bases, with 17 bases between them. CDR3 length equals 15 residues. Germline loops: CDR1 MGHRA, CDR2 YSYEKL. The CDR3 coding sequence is TGCGCCAGCAGCCAAGTCGCTGGGGGGATAAGCGGCTACACCTTC. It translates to CASSQVAGGISGYTF.

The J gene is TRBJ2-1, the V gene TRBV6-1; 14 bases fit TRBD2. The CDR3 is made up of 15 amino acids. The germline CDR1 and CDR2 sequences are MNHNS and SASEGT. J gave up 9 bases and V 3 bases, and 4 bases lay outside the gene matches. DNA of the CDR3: TGTGCCAGCAGTGAGACTAGCGGGGGGGCGATTGAGCAGTTCTTC. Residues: CASSETSGGAIEQFF.

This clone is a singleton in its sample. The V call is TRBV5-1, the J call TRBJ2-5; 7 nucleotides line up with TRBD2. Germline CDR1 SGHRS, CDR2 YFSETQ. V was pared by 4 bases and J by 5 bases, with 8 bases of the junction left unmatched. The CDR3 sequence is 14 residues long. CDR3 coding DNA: TGCGCCAGCAGCGCGAATTTCGGGGGGGAGACCCAGTACTTC. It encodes CASSANFGGETQYF.

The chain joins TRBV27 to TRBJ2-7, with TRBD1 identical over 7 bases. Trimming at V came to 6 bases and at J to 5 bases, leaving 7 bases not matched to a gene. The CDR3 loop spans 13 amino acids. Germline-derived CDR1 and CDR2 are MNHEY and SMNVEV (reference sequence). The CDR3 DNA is TGTGCCAGCAGCCGTACAGGGGACCACGAGCAGTACTTC. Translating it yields CASSRTGDHEQYF.

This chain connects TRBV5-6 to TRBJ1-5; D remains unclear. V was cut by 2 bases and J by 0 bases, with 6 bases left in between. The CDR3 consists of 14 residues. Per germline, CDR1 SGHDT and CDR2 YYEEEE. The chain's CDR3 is CASSLAGSNQPQHF. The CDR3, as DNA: TGTGCCAGCAGCTTAGCAGGTAGCAATCAGCCCCAGCATTTT.

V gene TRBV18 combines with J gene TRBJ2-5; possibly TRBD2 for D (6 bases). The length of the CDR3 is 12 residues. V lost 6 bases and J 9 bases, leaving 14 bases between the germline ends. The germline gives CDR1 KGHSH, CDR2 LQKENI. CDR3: CASSGSGRPQYF. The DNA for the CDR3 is TGTGCCAGCTCTGGTAGCGGTCGGCCCCAGTACTTC.

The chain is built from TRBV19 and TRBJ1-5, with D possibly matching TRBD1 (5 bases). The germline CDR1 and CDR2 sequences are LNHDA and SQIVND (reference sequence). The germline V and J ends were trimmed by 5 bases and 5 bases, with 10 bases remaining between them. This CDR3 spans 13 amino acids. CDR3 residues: CASSRQGDQPQHF. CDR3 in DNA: TGTGCCAGTAGTCGCCAGGGCGATCAGCCCCAGCATTTT.

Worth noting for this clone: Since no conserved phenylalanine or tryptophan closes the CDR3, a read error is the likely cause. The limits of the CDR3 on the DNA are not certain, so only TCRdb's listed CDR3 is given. The CDR3 region is CATSLGTGDNSG. This sequence joins TRBV15 and TRBJ1-2; TRBD1 is the table's D call and was not checked against the DNA. The CDR3 spans 12 amino acids, including both terminal residues. Germline V gene sequence: CDR1 LNHNV, CDR2 YYDKDF (reference sequence).

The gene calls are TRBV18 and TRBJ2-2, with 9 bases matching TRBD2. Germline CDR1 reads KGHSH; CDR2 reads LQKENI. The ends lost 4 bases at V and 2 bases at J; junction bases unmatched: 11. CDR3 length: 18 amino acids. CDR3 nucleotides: TGTGCCAGCTCACTCCCACTAGCGGGTGGAACTAACACCGGGGAGCTGTTTTTT. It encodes CASSLPLAGGTNTGELFF. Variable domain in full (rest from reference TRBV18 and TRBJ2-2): NAGVMQNPRHLVRRRGQEARLRCSPMKGHSHVYWYRQLPEEGLKFMVYLQKENIIDESGMPKERFSAEFPKEGPSILRIQQVVRGDSAAYFCASSLPLAGGTNTGELFFGEGSRLTVL.

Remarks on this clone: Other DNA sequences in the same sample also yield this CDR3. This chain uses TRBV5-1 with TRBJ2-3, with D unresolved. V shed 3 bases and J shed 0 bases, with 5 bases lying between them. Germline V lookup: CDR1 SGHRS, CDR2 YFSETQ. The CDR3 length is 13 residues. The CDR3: CASSSPSTDTQYF. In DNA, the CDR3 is TGCGCCAGCAGCTCTCCTAGCACAGATACGCAGTATTTT.

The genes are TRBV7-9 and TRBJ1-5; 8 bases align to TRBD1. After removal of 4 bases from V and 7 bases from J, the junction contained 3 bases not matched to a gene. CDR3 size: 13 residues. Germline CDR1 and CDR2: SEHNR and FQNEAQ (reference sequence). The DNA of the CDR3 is TGTGCCAGCAGCTCAGGACAGGGACAGCCCCAGCATTTT. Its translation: CASSSGQGQPQHF.

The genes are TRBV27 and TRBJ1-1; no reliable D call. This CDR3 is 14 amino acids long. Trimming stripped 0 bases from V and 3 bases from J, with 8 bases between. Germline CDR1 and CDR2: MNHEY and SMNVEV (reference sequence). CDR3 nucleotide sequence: TGTGCCAGCAGTTTATCGCCGGGAGACACTGAAGCTTTCTTT. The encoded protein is CASSLSPGDTEAFF.

The CDR3 here is CATLTGTDYGYTF. The CDR3 DNA is TGTGCCACTCTAACCGGGACAGACTATGGCTACACCTTC. The V gene is TRBV6-1, the J gene TRBJ1-2; the match to TRBD1 covers 7 bases. V gave up 10 bases and J gave up 3 bases; unmatched junction bases: 8. This CDR3 comprises 13 residues. The germline gives CDR1 MNHNS, CDR2 SASEGT.

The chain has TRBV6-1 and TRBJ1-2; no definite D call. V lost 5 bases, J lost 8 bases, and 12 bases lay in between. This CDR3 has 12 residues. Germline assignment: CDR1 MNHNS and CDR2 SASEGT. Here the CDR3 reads CASSFGNGGYTF. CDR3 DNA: TGTGCCAGCAGTTTCGGGAATGGGGGCTACACCTTC.

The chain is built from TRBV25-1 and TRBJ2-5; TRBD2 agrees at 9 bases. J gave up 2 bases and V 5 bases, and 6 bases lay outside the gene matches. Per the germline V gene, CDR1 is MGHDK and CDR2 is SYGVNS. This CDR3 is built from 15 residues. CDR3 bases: TGTGCCAGCAGTCCTCTAGCGGGGACTCAAGAGACCCAGTACTTC. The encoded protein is CASSPLAGTQETQYF.

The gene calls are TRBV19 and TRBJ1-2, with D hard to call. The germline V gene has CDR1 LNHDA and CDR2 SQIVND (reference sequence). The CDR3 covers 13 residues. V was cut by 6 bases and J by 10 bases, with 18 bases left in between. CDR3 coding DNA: TGTGCCAGTAGGTCCACTACGGGTTCCTACTACACCTTC. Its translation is CASRSTTGSYYTF.